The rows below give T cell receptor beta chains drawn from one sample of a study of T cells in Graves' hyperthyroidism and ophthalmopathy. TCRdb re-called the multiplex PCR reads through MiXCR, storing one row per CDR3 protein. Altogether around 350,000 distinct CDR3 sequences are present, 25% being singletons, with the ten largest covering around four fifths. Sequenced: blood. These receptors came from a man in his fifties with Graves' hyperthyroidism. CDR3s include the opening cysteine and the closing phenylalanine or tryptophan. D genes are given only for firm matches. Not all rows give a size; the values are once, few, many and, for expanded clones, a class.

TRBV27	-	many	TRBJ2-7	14	CASSLGTPLGEQYF	TGTGCCAGCAGTCTCGGGACTCCCCTAGGAGAGCAGTACTTC
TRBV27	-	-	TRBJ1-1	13	CASSFEGSTEAFF	TGTGCCAGCAGTTTCGAGGGTAGCACTGAAGCTTTCTTT
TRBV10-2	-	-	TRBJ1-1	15	CASRTGSGRNTEAFF	TGCGCCAGCAGGACAGGTTCGGGGCGGAACACTGAAGCTTTCTTT
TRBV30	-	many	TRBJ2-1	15	CAWTTGTSSYNEQFF	TGTGCCTGGACGACAGGGACTTCCTCCTACAATGAGCAGTTCTTC
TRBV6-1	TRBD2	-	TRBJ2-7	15	CASSDLAGDSYEQYF	TGTGCCAGCAGTGATTTAGCGGGGGACTCCTACGAGCAGTACTTC
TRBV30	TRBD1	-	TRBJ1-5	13	CAWQGQGDPPQHF	TGTGCCTGGCAGGGACAGGGGGATCCGCCCCAGCATTTT
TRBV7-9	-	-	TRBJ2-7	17	CASSLRHAGTGPDEQYF	TGTGCCAGCAGCTTACGCCACGCCGGGACGGGCCCCGACGAGCAGTACTTC
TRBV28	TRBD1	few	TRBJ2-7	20	CASSFETGTGGWPGVYEQYF	TGTGCCAGCAGTTTCGAAACCGGGACAGGGGGATGGCCGGGGGTGTACGAGCAGTACTTC
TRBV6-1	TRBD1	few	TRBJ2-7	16	CASSGTRQGVSYEQYF	TGTGCCAGCAGTGGAACAAGACAGGGGGTAAGCTACGAGCAGTACTTC
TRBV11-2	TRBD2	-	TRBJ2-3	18	CASCLKTSGILSTDTQYF	TGTGCCAGCTGTTTAAAGACTAGCGGGATTCTTAGCACAGATACGCAGTATTTT
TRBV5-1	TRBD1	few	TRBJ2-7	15	CASSYPGQGVYEQYF	TGCGCCAGCAGCTATCCGGGACAGGGGGTTTACGAGCAGTACTTC
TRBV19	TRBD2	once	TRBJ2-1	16	CASTDPAASGNGEQFF	TGTGCCAGTACCGACCCGGCGGCTAGCGGGAATGGTGAGCAGTTCTTC
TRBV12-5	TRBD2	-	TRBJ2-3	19	CASGSTFRTSGTITDTQYF	TGTGCTAGTGGTTCAACATTTCGGACTAGCGGGACCATCACAGATACGCAGTATTTT
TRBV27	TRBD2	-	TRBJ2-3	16	CASSSRLAGDGDTQYF	TGTGCCAGCAGTTCCAGACTAGCGGGAGATGGAGATACGCAGTATTTT
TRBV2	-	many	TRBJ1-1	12	CASSRQGSEAFF	TGTGCCAGCAGTCGCCAGGGGTCTGAAGCTTTCTTT
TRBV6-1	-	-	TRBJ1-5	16	CASGSVTGLGNQPQHF	TGTGCCAGCGGAAGTGTTACAGGGTTGGGTAATCAGCCCCAGCATTTT
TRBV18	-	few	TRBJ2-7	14	CASSVTGRIYEQYF	TGTGCCAGCTCGGTTACAGGGAGAATCTACGAGCAGTACTTC
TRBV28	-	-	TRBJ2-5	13	CASSLGRQETLYF	TGTGCCAGCAGCCTGGGGCGGCAAGAGACCCTGTACTTC
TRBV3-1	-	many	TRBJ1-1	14	CASSSTTANTEAFF	TGTGCCAGCAGCTCGACAACAGCGAACACTGAAGCTTTCTTT
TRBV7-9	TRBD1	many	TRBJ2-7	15	CASSYDGTEGYEQYF	TGTGCCAGCAGCTACGATGGGACAGAGGGCTACGAGCAGTACTTC
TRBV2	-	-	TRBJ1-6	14	CASSENREDSPLHF	TGTGCCAGCAGTGAAAACAGGGAGGATTCACCCCTCCACTTT
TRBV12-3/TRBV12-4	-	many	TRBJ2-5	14	CASSVRQLGETQYF	TGTGCCAGCAGTGTCCGACAGTTGGGGGAGACCCAGTACTTC
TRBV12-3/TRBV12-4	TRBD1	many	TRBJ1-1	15	CASSLAGTGRTEAFF	TGTGCCAGCAGTTTAGCCGGGACAGGGCGGACTGAAGCTTTCTTT
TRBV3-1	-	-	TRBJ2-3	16	CASSHRALASTDTQYF	TGTGCCAGCAGCCATAGAGCTCTAGCCAGCACAGATACGCAGTATTTT
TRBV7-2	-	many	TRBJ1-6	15	CASSRDGKRGSPLHF	TGTGCCAGCAGCAGGGACGGCAAACGGGGATCACCCCTCCACTTT
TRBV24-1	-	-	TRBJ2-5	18	CATSDPRRGGGNPETQYF	TGTGCCACCAGTGATCCCAGGAGGGGTGGAGGAAATCCGGAGACCCAGTACTTC
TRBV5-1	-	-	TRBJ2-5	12	CASSPLSQTEYF	TGCGCCAGCAGCCCCCTATCCCAGACGGAGTACTTC
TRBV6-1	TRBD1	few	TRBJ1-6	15	CASSTRTGNNSPLHF	TGTGCCAGCAGTACCAGGACAGGGAATAATTCACCCCTCCACTTT
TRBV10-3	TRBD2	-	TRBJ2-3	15	CAIRTSTLSTDTQYF	TGTGCCATCAGGACTAGCACCCTTAGCACAGATACGCAGTATTTT
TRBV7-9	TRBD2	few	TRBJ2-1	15	CASSARLAGDNEQFF	TGTGCCAGCAGCGCCAGACTAGCGGGGGACAATGAGCAGTTCTTC
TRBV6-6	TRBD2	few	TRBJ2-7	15	CASSYSGSGRYEQYF	TGTGCCAGCAGTTACTCGGGTAGCGGGAGATACGAGCAGTACTTC
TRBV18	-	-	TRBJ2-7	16	CASSPPEGTDYYEQYF	TGTGCCAGCTCACCACCGGAGGGGACCGACTACTACGAGCAGTACTTC
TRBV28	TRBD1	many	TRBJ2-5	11	CASSSRQGTYF	TGTGCCAGCAGTTCTCGACAGGGAACCTACTTC
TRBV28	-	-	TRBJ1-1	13	CASSPFPDSEAFF	TGTGCCAGCAGCCCCTTCCCCGACAGTGAAGCTTTCTTT
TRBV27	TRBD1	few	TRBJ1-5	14	CASSSDREGQPQHF	TGTGCCAGCAGTTCGGACAGGGAGGGTCAGCCCCAGCATTTT
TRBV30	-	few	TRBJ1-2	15	CAWSNPRQGGHGYTF	TGTGCCTGGAGTAATCCGCGGCAGGGAGGTCATGGCTACACCTTC
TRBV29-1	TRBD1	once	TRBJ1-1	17	CSVQYRDRGRRNTEAFF	TGCAGCGTCCAATACCGGGACAGGGGGCGACGGAACACTGAAGCTTTCTTT
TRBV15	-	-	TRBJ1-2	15	CATSRDLGDLGGYTF	TGTGCCACCAGCAGAGATCTCGGGGACTTGGGGGGCTACACCTTC
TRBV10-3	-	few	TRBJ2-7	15	CAISGSGQGLGEQYF	TGTGCCATCAGTGGTAGTGGCCAGGGCCTGGGCGAGCAGTACTTC
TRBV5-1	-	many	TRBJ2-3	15	CASSLGGGLTDTQYF	TGCGCCAGCAGCTTGGGAGGGGGTTTAACAGATACGCAGTATTTT
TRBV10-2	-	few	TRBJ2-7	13	CASRPGSSYEQYF	TGCGCCAGCAGACCCGGGTCCAGCTACGAGCAGTACTTC
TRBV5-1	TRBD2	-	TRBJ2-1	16	CASRRGAVAGGGEQFF	TGCGCCAGCAGGCGGGGAGCGGTAGCGGGAGGAGGTGAGCAGTTCTTC
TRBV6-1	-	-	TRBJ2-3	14	CASRTGPTTDTQYF	TGTGCCAGCAGAACCGGGCCAACCACAGATACGCAGTATTTT
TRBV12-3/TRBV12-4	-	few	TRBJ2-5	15	CASSPGQRLQETQYF	TGTGCCAGCAGTCCCGGACAGCGACTACAAGAGACCCAGTACTTC
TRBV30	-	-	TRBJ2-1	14	CAWSPQNYWNEQFF	TGTGCCTGGAGTCCCCAGAATTATTGGAATGAGCAGTTCTTC
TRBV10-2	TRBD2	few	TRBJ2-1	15	CASSELAGAPNEQFF	TGCGCCAGCAGCGAACTAGCGGGAGCTCCCAATGAGCAGTTCTTC
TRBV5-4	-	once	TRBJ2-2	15	CASSSRYRDTGELFF	TGTGCCAGCAGCTCCCGATATCGGGACACCGGGGAGCTGTTTTTT
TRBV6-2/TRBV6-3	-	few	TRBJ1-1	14	CASSYLGVNTEAFF	TGTGCCAGCAGTTACTTGGGGGTGAACACTGAAGCTTTCTTT
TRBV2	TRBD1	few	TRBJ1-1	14	CASRETGGETGAFF	TGTGCCAGCAGGGAAACAGGGGGCGAGACTGGAGCTTTCTTT
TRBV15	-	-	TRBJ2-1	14	CATSRGSSYNEQFF	TGTGCCACCAGCAGGGGGAGCTCCTACAATGAGCAGTTCTTC
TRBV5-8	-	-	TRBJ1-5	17	CASSSTMWKGNNQPQHF	TGTGCCAGCAGCTCTACCATGTGGAAGGGTAACAATCAGCCCCAGCATTTT
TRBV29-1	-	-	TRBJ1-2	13	CSVFAPANYGYTF	TGCAGCGTTTTCGCGCCAGCTAACTATGGCTACACCTTC
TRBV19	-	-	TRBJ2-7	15	CASSTANRGAYEQYF	TGTGCCAGTAGTACCGCCAACCGGGGGGCTTACGAGCAGTACTTC
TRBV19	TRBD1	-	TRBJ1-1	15	CASSMRSAGQTEAFF	TGTGCCAGTAGTATGCGTAGTGCGGGACAGACTGAAGCTTTCTTT
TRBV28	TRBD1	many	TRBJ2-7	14	CASSQSDRAYEQYF	TGTGCCAGCAGCCAATCCGACAGGGCGTACGAGCAGTACTTC
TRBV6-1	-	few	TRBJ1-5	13	CASRGHLNQPQHF	TGTGCCAGCAGGGGACACCTCAATCAGCCCCAGCATTTT
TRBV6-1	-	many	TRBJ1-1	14	CASTESRYDTEAFF	TGTGCCAGCACGGAGTCGCGGTACGACACTGAAGCTTTCTTT